These T cell receptor beta chains were read from a single sample in a study of response to subunit inactivated influenza vaccine. TCRdb passed the RT-PCR reads through MiXCR, listing each CDR3 protein once. This sample has 300,000 to 350,000 distinct CDR3 sequences; 22% occur once, and the top ten carry approximately 10%. The sample was PBMCs from blood, taken less than 22 months after vaccination. The receptors stem from a man aged 50 to 69 who received an inactivated influenza vaccine. The CDR3 runs from the conserved cysteine through the conserved F or W. A D gene is named only where the DNA matches it firmly. Not all rows give a size; the values are once, few, many and, for expanded clones, a class.

NA	TRBJ1-3	NA	TRBV4-3	TGCGCCAGCAGCCCGACGGGCGGGAGCTCTGGAAACACCATATATTTT	CASSPTGGSSGNTIYF
NA	TRBJ1-2	NA	TRBV15	TGTGCCACCAGCTCGGAGGCGGGGCGGGATGGCTACACCTTC	CATSSEAGRDGYTF
TRBD1	TRBJ2-4	few	TRBV4-2	TGTGCCAGCAGCCAGGGCGCCAGGGGGAACATTCAGTACTTC	CASSQGARGNIQYF
NA	TRBJ2-1	few	TRBV7-9	TGTGCCAGCAGCGGATCGGGGCACCGCTCCTACAATGAGCAGTTCTTC	CASSGSGHRSYNEQFF
TRBD2	TRBJ2-3	NA	TRBV12-5	TGTGCTAGTGGTTTGGATCTAGCGGGGATTAGCACAGATACGCAGTATTTT	CASGLDLAGISTDTQYF
NA	TRBJ2-7	few	TRBV5-6	TGTGCCAGCAGCTTGGGACAGCCCTCCTACGAGCAGTACTTC	CASSLGQPSYEQYF
TRBD1	TRBJ1-1	NA	TRBV15	TGTGCCACCAGCAGAACTCCGACAGGGTTGAACACTGAAGCTTTCTTT	CATSRTPTGLNTEAFF
NA	TRBJ1-2	NA	TRBV11-2	TGTGCCAGCAGCTTAGATCACATCTATAGCTACACCTTC	CASSLDHIYSYTF
NA	TRBJ2-7	NA	TRBV3-1	TGTGCCAGCAGCCAAAACGGGGCCTCCTACGAGCAGTACTTC	CASSQNGASYEQYF
TRBD1	TRBJ1-2	many	TRBV10-3	TGTGCCATCAGTGAGTCGACAGGGGCAATCGATGGCTACACCTTC	CAISESTGAIDGYTF
NA	TRBJ1-2	NA	TRBV2	TGTGCCAGACAGGGAGTCGACTATGGCTACACCTTC	CARQGVDYGYTF
NA	TRBJ1-4	NA	TRBV15	TGTGCCACCAGCAGAGATGATCGAAGGGCTGAAAAACTGTTTTTT	CATSRDDRRAEKLFF
TRBD1	TRBJ1-3	NA	TRBV12-3/TRBV12-4	TGTGCCAGCAGTCTACAGGGGGCCACTGGAAACACCATATATTTT	CASSLQGATGNTIYF
TRBD2	TRBJ2-7	NA	TRBV3-1	TGTGCCAGCAGCCGCGGGGGTGTCTCCTACGAGCAGTACTTC	CASSRGGVSYEQYF
NA	TRBJ1-1	few	TRBV20-1	TGCAGTGCTAGTAATGGTATCCATGGACAGCCGAACACTGAAGCTTTCTTT	CSASNGIHGQPNTEAFF
TRBD1	TRBJ1-5	few	TRBV12-3/TRBV12-4	TGTGCCAGCAGTCCCCGAAGACAGGGGGCATCTCAGCCCCAGCATTTT	CASSPRRQGASQPQHF
NA	TRBJ1-2	NA	TRBV28	TGTGCCAGCAGTTTGTCAGAGCCGCGGGGTGGCTACACCTTC	CASSLSEPRGGYTF
NA	TRBJ2-7	NA	TRBV30	TGTGCCTATTTAGACCGAGCCTACGAGCAGTACTTC	CAYLDRAYEQYF
TRBD1	TRBJ1-2	many	TRBV28	TGTGCCAGCAGTTTTGTCGGGACAGGGGGCGATCTAGACTATGGCTACACCTTC	CASSFVGTGGDLDYGYTF
NA	TRBJ2-1	NA	TRBV28	TGTGCCAGCAGTTTAGCTCGGGCGTCCTACAATGAGCAGTTCTTC	CASSLARASYNEQFF
NA	TRBJ1-4	NA	TRBV3-1	TGTGCCAGCAGCCAAAGGTCAGGGGTTCGCGAAAAACTGTTTTTT	CASSQRSGVREKLFF
TRBD1	TRBJ1-2	few	TRBV7-2	TGTGCCAGCAGCACAGGGATAACAGGGGGCCGTGGCTACACCTTC	CASSTGITGGRGYTF
TRBD1	TRBJ1-5	NA	TRBV20-1	TGCAGTGGGGCCCGGGCAGGGGGGAATAGCAATCAGCCCCAGCATTTT	CSGARAGGNSNQPQHF
NA	TRBJ2-3	NA	TRBV18	TGTGCCAGCTCACCATCCACAGCTAGCACAGATACGCAGTATTTT	CASSPSTASTDTQYF
TRBD1	TRBJ2-3	few	TRBV10-3	TGTGCCATCAGGGAACAGGGGGACTCAGATACGCAGTATTTT	CAIREQGDSDTQYF
NA	TRBJ2-1	NA	TRBV19	TGTGCCAGTAGTATTTCGGGATCAGGGAGCAATGAGCAGTTCTTC	CASSISGSGSNEQFF
TRBD2	TRBJ2-7	NA	TRBV4-1	TGCGCCAGCAGCCAAGATAGAGGATGGACTAGCGAGGAGCTGGAGCAGTACTTC	CASSQDRGWTSEELEQYF
NA	TRBJ1-2	many	TRBV4-1	TGCGCCAGCAGCCAAGAACCCCTAAACTATGGCTACACCTTC	CASSQEPLNYGYTF
NA	TRBJ1-2	few	TRBV7-2	TGTGCCAGCACCTCAGACAGATCTGACTATGGCTACACCTTC	CASTSDRSDYGYTF
NA	TRBJ1-3	NA	TRBV19	TGTGCCAGTAGCCCTGGGGGCAAGTCGCGATCTGGAAACACCATATATTTT	CASSPGGKSRSGNTIYF
TRBD1	TRBJ2-2	few	TRBV10-2	TGCGCCAGCAGTGAAGACCCGACAGGGAGAAACACCGGGGAGCTGTTTTTT	CASSEDPTGRNTGELFF
NA	TRBJ2-7	NA	TRBV5-6	TGTGCCAGCAGCTCTCTCAAGCGGGCCTACGAGCAGTACTTC	CASSSLKRAYEQYF
TRBD1	TRBJ1-1	many	TRBV20-1	TGCAGTGCTGTGACAGGGGCCCAGAACACTGAAGCTTTCTTT	CSAVTGAQNTEAFF
TRBD1	TRBJ1-1	few	TRBV10-3	TGTGGTATCCGGGACAGGGCTCGCGACACTGAAGCTTTCTTT	CGIRDRARDTEAFF
NA	TRBJ1-6	once	TRBV10-3	TGTGCCATCAGTGCCAGGTTCAGCTCCTATAATTCACCCCTCCACTTT	CAISARFSSYNSPLHF
TRBD2	TRBJ2-5	NA	TRBV11-2	TGTGCCAGCAGCCCTCAGAGCGGGAGGGGGGCTAGAGAGACCCAGTACTTC	CASSPQSGRGARETQYF
TRBD1	TRBJ1-2	many	TRBV6-5	TGTGCCAGCAGCTATCGGGCGGACAGGGGGCTCTTTGGCTACACCTTC	CASSYRADRGLFGYTF
TRBD1	TRBJ2-1	NA	TRBV6-1	TGTGCCAGCAGTGAAGATGGGACCGGGACAGGGTATCGGAATGAGCAGTTCTTC	CASSEDGTGTGYRNEQFF
NA	TRBJ2-6	few	TRBV29-1	TGCAGCGTTGGACAGGCTGGGGCCAACGTCCTGACTTTC	CSVGQAGANVLTF
TRBD2	TRBJ2-3	NA	TRBV12-3/TRBV12-4	TGTGCCAGCAGTCAACGGACTAGCGGGGGGAACACAGATACGCAGTATTTT	CASSQRTSGGNTDTQYF
NA	TRBJ2-2	NA	TRBV11-2	TGTGCCAGCAGATCACCGTTCCAGGGAGGATCCGGGGAGCTGTTTTTT	CASRSPFQGGSGELFF
TRBD1	TRBJ1-1	few	TRBV4-2	TGTGCCAGCAGCCAACCCAGGGGGGGCGCGAAGAAAGAAGCTTTCTTT	CASSQPRGGAKKEAFF
TRBD1	TRBJ1-1	few	TRBV6-2/TRBV6-3	TGTGCCAGCAGTTACTCGCCATCTACGACGTCAGACAGGGACGCTGAAGCTTTCTTT	CASSYSPSTTSDRDAEAFF
NA	TRBJ1-4	many	TRBV7-2	TGTGCCAGCAGCTCGCAGGTTTCAACTAATGAAAAACTGTTTTTT	CASSSQVSTNEKLFF
TRBD1	TRBJ1-2	NA	TRBV6-2/TRBV6-3	TGTGCCAGCAGCCCACAGGGGCGCGTCGGCTACACCTTC	CASSPQGRVGYTF
NA	TRBJ2-7	NA	TRBV15	TGTGCCACCAGCAGACCAGACGAGACTAGCTACGAGCAGTACTTC	CATSRPDETSYEQYF